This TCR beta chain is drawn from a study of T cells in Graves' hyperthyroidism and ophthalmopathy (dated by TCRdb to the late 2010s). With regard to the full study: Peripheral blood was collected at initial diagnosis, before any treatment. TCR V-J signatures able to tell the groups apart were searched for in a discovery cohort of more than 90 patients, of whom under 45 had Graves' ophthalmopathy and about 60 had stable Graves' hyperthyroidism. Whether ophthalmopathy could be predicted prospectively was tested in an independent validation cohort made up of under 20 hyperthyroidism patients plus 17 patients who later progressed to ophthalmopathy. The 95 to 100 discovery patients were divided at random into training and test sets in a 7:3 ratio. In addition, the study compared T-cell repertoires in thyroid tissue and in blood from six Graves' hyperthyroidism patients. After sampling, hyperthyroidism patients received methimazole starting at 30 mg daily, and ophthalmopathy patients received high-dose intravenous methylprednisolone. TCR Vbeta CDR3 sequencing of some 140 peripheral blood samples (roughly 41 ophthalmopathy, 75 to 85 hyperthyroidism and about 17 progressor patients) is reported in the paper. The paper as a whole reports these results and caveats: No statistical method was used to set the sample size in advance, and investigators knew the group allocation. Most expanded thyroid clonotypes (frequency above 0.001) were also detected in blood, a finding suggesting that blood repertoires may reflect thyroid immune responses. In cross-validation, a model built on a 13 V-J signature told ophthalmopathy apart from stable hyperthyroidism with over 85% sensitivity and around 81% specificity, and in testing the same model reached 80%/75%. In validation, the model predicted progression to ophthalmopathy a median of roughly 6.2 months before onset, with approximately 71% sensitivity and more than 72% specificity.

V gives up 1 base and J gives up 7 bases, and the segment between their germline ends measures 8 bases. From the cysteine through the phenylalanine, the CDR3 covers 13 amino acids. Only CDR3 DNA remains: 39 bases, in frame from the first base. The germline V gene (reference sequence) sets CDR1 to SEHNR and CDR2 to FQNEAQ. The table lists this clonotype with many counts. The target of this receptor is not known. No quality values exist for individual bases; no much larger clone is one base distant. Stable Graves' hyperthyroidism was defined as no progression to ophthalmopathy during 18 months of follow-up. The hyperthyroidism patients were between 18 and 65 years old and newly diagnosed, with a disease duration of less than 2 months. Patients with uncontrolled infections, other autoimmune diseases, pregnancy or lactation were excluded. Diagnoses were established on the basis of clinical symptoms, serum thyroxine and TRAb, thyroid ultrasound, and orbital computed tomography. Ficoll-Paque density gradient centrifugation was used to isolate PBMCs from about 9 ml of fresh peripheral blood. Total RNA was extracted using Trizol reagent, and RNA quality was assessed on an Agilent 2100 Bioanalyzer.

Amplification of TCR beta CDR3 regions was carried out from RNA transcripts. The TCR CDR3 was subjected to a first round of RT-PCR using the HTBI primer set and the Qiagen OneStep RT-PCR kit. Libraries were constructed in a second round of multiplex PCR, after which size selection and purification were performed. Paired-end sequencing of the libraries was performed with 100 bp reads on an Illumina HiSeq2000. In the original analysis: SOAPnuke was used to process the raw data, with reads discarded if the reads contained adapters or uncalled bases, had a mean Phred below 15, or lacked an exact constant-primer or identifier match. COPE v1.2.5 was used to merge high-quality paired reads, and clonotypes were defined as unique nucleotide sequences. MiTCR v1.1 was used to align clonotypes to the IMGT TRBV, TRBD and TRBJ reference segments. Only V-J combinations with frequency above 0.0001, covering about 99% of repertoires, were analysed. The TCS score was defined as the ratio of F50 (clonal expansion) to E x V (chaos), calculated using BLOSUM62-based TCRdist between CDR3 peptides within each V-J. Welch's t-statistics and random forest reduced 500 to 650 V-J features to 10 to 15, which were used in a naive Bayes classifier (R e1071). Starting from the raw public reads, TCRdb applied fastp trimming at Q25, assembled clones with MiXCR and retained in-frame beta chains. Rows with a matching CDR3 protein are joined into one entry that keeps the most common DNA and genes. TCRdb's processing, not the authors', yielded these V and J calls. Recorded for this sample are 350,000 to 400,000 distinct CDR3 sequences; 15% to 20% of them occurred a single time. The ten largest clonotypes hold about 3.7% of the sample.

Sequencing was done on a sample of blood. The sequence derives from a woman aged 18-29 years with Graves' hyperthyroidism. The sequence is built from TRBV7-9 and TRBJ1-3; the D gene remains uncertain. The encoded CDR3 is CASSLDTVNTIYF. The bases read TGTGCCAGCAGCTTAGACACGGTGAACACCATATATTTT.